The rows below give T cell receptor beta chains drawn from one sample of a study of human T cells and chemical hapten exposure. One entry per CDR3 protein, called by TCRdb with MiXCR from the RACE reads. The sample has tens of thousands of distinct CDR3 sequences, roughly a tenth seen once. This specimen consisted of whole blood, obtained in connection with sensitization to the hapten diphenylcyclopropenone (DPC). The receptors were sampled from a woman between 25 and 40 years old with alopecia areata. Some clones in this sample may be carry-over from other donors' samples. The CDR3 runs from the conserved cysteine through the conserved F or W. A D gene is named only where the DNA matches it firmly. Only some rows state a clone size, as once, few, many or a class for expanded clones.

cdr3_length	d_call	v_call	clone_size	j_call	cdr3_aa	cdr3_nt
15	TRBD1	TRBV11-2	few	TRBJ2-3	CASSLALQGADTQYF	TGTGCCAGCAGCTTAGCCCTGCAGGGGGCAGATACGCAGTATTTT
13	-	TRBV10-3	-	TRBJ1-5	CAISEQENQPQHF	TGTGCCATCAGTGAACAGGAGAATCAGCCCCAGCATTTT
12	-	TRBV28	many	TRBJ2-7	CASSNPNYEQYF	TGTGCCAGCAGTAACCCGAACTACGAGCAGTACTTC
16	TRBD2	TRBV11-2	few	TRBJ2-1	CASSRPGAGGYNEQFF	TGTGCCAGCAGCCGCCCAGGAGCGGGAGGGTACAATGAGCAGTTCTTC
14	-	TRBV15	many	TRBJ1-5	CATSRDRGAHTQHF	TGTGCCACCAGCAGAGATCGGGGGGCCCATACCCAGCATTTT
13	TRBD2	TRBV29-1	-	TRBJ2-7	CSVGLAEPYEQYF	TGCAGCGTCGGACTAGCGGAACCCTACGAGCAGTACTTC
14	-	TRBV19	many	TRBJ1-2	CASSREGQTYGYTF	TGTGCCAGTAGTCGTGAGGGTCAGACCTATGGCTACACCTTC
13	-	TRBV6-2/TRBV6-3	few	TRBJ1-5	CASSYSRDQPQHF	TGTGCCAGCAGTTACTCGAGGGACCAGCCCCAGCATTTT
12	-	TRBV28	-	TRBJ2-5	CASSPLKETQYF	TGTGCCAGCAGTCCCCTAAAGGAGACCCAGTACTTC
14	-	TRBV12-3/TRBV12-4	many	TRBJ1-1	CASSRRVMNTEAFF	TGTGCCAGCAGCCGCAGGGTCATGAACACTGAAGCTTTCTTT
13	-	TRBV19	many	TRBJ1-5	CASKQYSNQPQHF	TGTGCCAGTAAACAGTATAGCAATCAGCCCCAGCATTTT
15	TRBD1	TRBV27	-	TRBJ1-4	CASRRTGRSNEKPFF	TGTGCCAGCAGGCGGACAGGTCGTTCTAATGAAAAACCGTTTTTT
19	TRBD2	TRBV12-3/TRBV12-4	-	TRBJ2-5	CASSPGRRRLAGEQETQYF	TGTGCCAGCAGCCCCGGACGGAGGAGACTAGCGGGGGAACAAGAGACCCAGTACTTC
16	-	TRBV7-9	many	TRBJ2-3	CASSENPGLTTDTQYF	TGTGCCAGCAGCGAAAATCCGGGACTCACCACAGATACGCAGTATTTT
11	TRBD1	TRBV29-1	many	TRBJ1-1	CSVEDRGRAFF	TGCAGCGTAGAAGACAGGGGGCGAGCTTTCTTT
11	-	TRBV30	few	TRBJ2-5	CASTIMETQYF	TGTGCCAGTACAATAATGGAGACCCAGTACTTC
15	-	TRBV20-1	few	TRBJ1-5	CSARQRFNSNQPQHF	TGCAGTGCTAGACAGCGTTTTAATAGCAATCAGCCCCAGCATTTT
14	-	TRBV29-1	many	TRBJ1-1	CSVEASAGGTEAFF	TGCAGCGTTGAAGCTAGTGCGGGAGGCACTGAAGCTTTCTTT
16	TRBD2	TRBV15	many	TRBJ2-4	CATSRDYGTSGNIQYF	TGTGCCACCAGCAGAGATTACGGGACTAGCGGAAACATTCAGTACTTC
14	-	TRBV29-1	few	TRBJ1-6	CSVSAGTGNSPLHF	TGCAGCGTTTCTGCCGGGACCGGGAATTCACCCCTCCACTTT
13	-	TRBV6-6	-	TRBJ1-5	CASSYEGPQPQHF	TGTGCCAGCAGTTACGAGGGCCCTCAGCCCCAGCATTTT
13	-	TRBV29-1	-	TRBJ2-5	CNVGASTQGTQYF	TGCAACGTTGGAGCTAGCACCCAGGGGACCCAGTACTTC
11	-	TRBV28	many	TRBJ1-2	CASGYLLGYTF	TGTGCCAGCGGGTATCTCCTGGGCTACACCTTC
13	-	TRBV28	-	TRBJ2-1	CAHGEAPYNEQFF	TGTGCCCACGGGGAGGCCCCCTACAATGAGCAGTTCTTC
16	-	TRBV2	-	TRBJ1-3	CASSVLRQISGNTIYF	TGTGCCAGCAGTGTGTTGAGACAGATTTCTGGAAACACCATATATTTT
14	-	TRBV29-1	many	TRBJ1-5	CSVTYEWSNQPQHF	TGCAGCGTGACCTATGAGTGGAGCAATCAGCCCCAGCATTTT
16	-	TRBV6-2/TRBV6-3	-	TRBJ2-1	CASSLFRGIAYNEQFF	TGTGCCAGCAGTTTATTTAGGGGGATCGCCTACAATGAGCAGTTCTTC
13	-	TRBV7-6	few	TRBJ1-5	CASSFGGNQPQHF	TGTGCCAGCAGCTTCGGGGGCAATCAGCCCCAGCATTTT
12	TRBD1	TRBV9	-	TRBJ2-1	CASRGRDSVQFF	TGTGCCAGCAGGGGACGGGACAGCGTGCAGTTCTTC
15	-	TRBV7-2	-	TRBJ2-5	CASSSMGGQQETQYF	TGTGCCAGCAGCTCAATGGGGGGACAGCAAGAGACCCAGTACTTC
13	-	TRBV20-1	many	TRBJ1-2	CSARGVGHYGYTF	TGCAGTGCTAGGGGGGTTGGCCACTATGGCTACACCTTC
11	-	TRBV29-1	many	TRBJ2-7	CSVVAGVEQYF	TGCAGCGTTGTCGCAGGGGTCGAGCAGTACTTC
14	-	TRBV15	many	TRBJ1-1	CATSRDPGWPEAFF	TGTGCCACCAGCAGAGATCCCGGGTGGCCAGAAGCTTTCTTT
17	TRBD2	TRBV10-3	few	TRBJ2-1	CAIKTSGGHLDYNEQFF	TGTGCCATCAAGACTAGCGGGGGCCACTTAGACTACAATGAGCAGTTCTTC
16	TRBD1	TRBV5-1	-	TRBJ1-3	CASRQTGDTSGNTIYF	TGCGCCAGCAGACAGACAGGGGATACCTCTGGAAACACCATATATTTT
15	-	TRBV7-9	many	TRBJ1-1	CASSPRGGYNTEAFF	TGTGCCAGCAGCCCACGTGGGGGGTACAACACTGAAGCTTTCTTT
14	TRBD2	TRBV7-2	-	TRBJ2-1	CASSPRLAGVEQFF	TGTGCCAGCAGCCCAAGACTAGCGGGGGTTGAGCAGTTCTTC
13	-	TRBV20-1	-	TRBJ1-2	CSARETPNYGYTF	TGCAGTGCTAGAGAAACGCCGAACTATGGCTACACCTTC
13	-	TRBV9	-	TRBJ2-3	CASSGRMADTQYF	TGTGCCAGCAGCGGCCGCATGGCAGATACGCAGTATTTT
12	-	TRBV5-6	many	TRBJ1-2	CASSRKDSGYTF	TGTGCCAGCAGCCGCAAGGACTCTGGCTACACCTTC
12	-	TRBV28	many	TRBJ1-5	CASRPAARAQHF	TGTGCCAGCAGACCCGCGGCCCGGGCCCAGCATTTT
19	TRBD2	TRBV5-6	few	TRBJ2-1	CASSFQLAGVSHENNEQFF	TGTGCCAGCAGCTTCCAACTAGCGGGGGTCAGCCACGAAAACAATGAGCAGTTCTTC
17	-	TRBV7-9	-	TRBJ2-5	CASSLDAVVAAQETQYF	TGTGCCAGCAGCTTAGATGCGGTGGTAGCGGCCCAAGAGACCCAGTACTTC
16	TRBD1	TRBV19	few	TRBJ2-1	CASSKPQGASYNEQFF	TGTGCCAGTAGTAAACCTCAGGGGGCCTCCTACAATGAGCAGTTCTTC
14	-	TRBV6-5	many	TRBJ2-7	CASSYSRRGYEQYF	TGTGCCAGCAGTTACTCGAGGAGGGGCTACGAGCAGTACTTC
17	TRBD2	TRBV7-7	many	TRBJ2-1	CASSSSTSGSSYNEQFF	TGTGCTAGCAGCTCCAGCACTAGCGGGAGCTCCTACAATGAGCAGTTCTTC
11	-	TRBV29-1	once	TRBJ2-7	CSVAQGSEQYF	TGCAGCGTAGCACAGGGATCCGAGCAGTACTTC
16	TRBD2	TRBV3-1	few	TRBJ2-1	CASSQDWLAGDGEQFF	TGTGCCAGCAGCCAAGATTGGCTAGCGGGAGATGGTGAGCAGTTCTTC
14	-	TRBV18	-	TRBJ2-3	CASSPTTSTDTQYF	TGTGCCAGCTCGCCGACAACTAGCACAGATACGCAGTATTTT
14	-	TRBV29-1	many	TRBJ2-6	CSVARNSGANVLTF	TGCAGCGTTGCCAGGAACTCTGGGGCCAACGTCCTGACTTTC
13	-	TRBV11-2	many	TRBJ2-7	CASSFDPGYEQYF	TGTGCCAGCAGCTTTGATCCGGGCTACGAGCAGTACTTC
14	-	TRBV12-3/TRBV12-4	-	TRBJ1-4	CASSWGAGDEKLFF	TGTGCCAGCAGTTGGGGGGCCGGGGATGAAAAACTGTTTTTT
13	-	TRBV2	many	TRBJ2-5	CASSVNSGETQYF	TGTGCCAGCAGTGTGAACAGCGGAGAGACCCAGTACTTC
15	-	TRBV5-1	few	TRBJ1-2	CASGIDADGSYGYTF	TGCGCCAGCGGCATAGACGCGGACGGGTCCTATGGCTACACCTTC